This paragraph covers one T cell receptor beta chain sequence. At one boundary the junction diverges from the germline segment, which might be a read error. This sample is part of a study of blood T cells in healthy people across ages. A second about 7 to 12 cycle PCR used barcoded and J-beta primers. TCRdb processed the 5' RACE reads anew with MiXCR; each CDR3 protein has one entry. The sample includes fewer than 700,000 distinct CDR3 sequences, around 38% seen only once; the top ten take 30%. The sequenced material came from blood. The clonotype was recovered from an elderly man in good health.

DNA of the CDR3: TGCGCCAGCAGCCAAGAAGTCTATAATTCACCCCCCCACTTT. Protein: CASSQEVYNSPPHF. The chain uses TRBV4-3 and TRBJ1-6; D remains unclear. In germline, CDR1 is LGHNA, CDR2 YSLEER. This CDR3 has 14 amino acids.